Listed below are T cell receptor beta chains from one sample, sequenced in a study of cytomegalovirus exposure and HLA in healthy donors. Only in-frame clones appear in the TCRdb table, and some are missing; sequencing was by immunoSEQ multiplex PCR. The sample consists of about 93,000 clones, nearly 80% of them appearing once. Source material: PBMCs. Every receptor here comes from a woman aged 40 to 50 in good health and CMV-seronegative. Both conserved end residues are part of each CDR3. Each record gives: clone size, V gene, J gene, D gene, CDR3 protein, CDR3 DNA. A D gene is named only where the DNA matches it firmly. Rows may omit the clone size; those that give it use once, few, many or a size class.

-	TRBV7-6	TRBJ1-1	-	CASSLAHGNTEAFF	TGTGCCAGCAGCTTAGCGCACGGGAACACTGAAGCTTTCTTT
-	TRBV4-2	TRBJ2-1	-	CASSLLQVLEGNEQFF	TGTGCCAGCAGCCTTTTACAGGTACTGGAGGGCAATGAGCAGTTCTTC
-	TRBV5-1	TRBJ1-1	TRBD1	CASSSRDRGASRINTEAFF	TGCGCCAGCAGCTCTCGGGACAGGGGAGCCTCCCGCATCAACACTGAAGCTTTCTTT
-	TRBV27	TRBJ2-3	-	CASSLSSPLDTQYF	TGTGCCAGCAGTTTATCGTCCCCCCTGGATACGCAGTATTTT
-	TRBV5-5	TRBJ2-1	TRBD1	CASSFRDSSYNEQFF	TGTGCCAGCAGCTTCCGGGACAGCTCTTACAATGAGCAGTTCTTC
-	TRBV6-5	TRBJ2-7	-	CASSPDTLEQYF	TGTGCCAGCAGCCCTGACACTCTCGAGCAGTACTTC
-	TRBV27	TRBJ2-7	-	CASSLLGHPYEQYF	TGTGCCAGCAGTTTACTTGGGCATCCCTACGAGCAGTACTTC
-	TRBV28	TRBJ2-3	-	CASSLYGDTQYF	TGTGCCAGCAGTTTATACGGGGATACGCAGTATTTT
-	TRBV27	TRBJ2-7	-	CASRRQTNYEQYF	TGTGCCAGCAGGCGTCAAACGAACTACGAGCAGTACTTC
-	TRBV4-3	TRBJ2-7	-	CASSQTSTSYEQYF	TGCGCCAGCAGCCAAACTAGTACCTCTTACGAGCAGTACTTC
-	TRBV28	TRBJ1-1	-	CASHSLNTEAFF	TGTGCCAGCCACAGCCTAAACACTGAAGCTTTCTTT
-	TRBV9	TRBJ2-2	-	CASSVEAGARTGELFF	TGTGCCAGCAGCGTAGAGGCGGGGGCCAGGACCGGGGAGCTGTTTTTT
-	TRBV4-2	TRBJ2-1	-	CASSQGRGYEQFF	TGTGCCAGCAGCCAAGGCAGGGGCTATGAGCAGTTCTTC
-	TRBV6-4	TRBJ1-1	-	CASSVSGNTEAFF	TGTGCCAGCAGTGTATCAGGGAACACTGAAGCTTTCTTT
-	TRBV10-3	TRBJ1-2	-	CATETDYGYTF	TGTGCCACCGAGACAGACTATGGCTACACCTTC
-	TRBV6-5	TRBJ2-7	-	CASSTTGSYEQYF	TGTGCCAGCAGCACGACAGGTTCCTACGAGCAGTACTTC
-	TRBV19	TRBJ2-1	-	CASSIVGYGNNEQFF	TGTGCCAGTAGTATAGTCGGGTACGGAAACAATGAGCAGTTCTTC
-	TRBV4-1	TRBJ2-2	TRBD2	CASSQELLAGGPRSGELFF	TGCGCCAGCAGCCAAGAATTACTAGCGGGAGGGCCGAGGTCCGGGGAGCTGTTTTTT
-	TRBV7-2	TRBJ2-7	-	CASSESGYEQYF	TGTGCCAGCAGCGAAAGCGGATACGAGCAGTACTTC
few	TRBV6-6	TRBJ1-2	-	CASSRDTNYGYTF	TGTGCCAGCAGCAGGGACACTAACTATGGCTACACCTTC
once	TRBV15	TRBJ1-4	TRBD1	CATSRDLGQGDNEKLFF	TGTGCCACCAGCAGAGATCTCGGGCAGGGGGATAATGAAAAACTGTTTTTT
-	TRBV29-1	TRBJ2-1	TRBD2	CSVGSSGDYNEQFF	TGCAGCGTTGGGTCTAGCGGAGACTACAATGAGCAGTTCTTC
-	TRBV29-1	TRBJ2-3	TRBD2	CITLAGSTDTQYF	TGCATCACATTAGCGGGAAGCACAGATACGCAGTATTTT
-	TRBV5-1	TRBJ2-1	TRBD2	CASGPGTSGRVNEQFF	TGCGCCAGCGGCCCTGGGACTAGCGGGAGGGTGAATGAGCAGTTCTTC
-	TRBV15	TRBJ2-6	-	CATSRDRGTGANVLTF	TGTGCCACCAGCAGAGATCGGGGAACTGGGGCCAACGTCCTGACTTTC
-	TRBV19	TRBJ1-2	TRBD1	CASSIETGAGYTF	TGTGCCAGTAGTATTGAGACAGGGGCCGGCTACACCTTC
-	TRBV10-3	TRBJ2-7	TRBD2	CAIRGTSGNYEQYF	TGTGCCATCAGAGGGACTAGCGGAAACTACGAGCAGTACTTC
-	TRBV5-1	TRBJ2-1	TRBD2	CASSFLTGLAENEQFF	TGCGCCAGCAGCTTCCTGACGGGACTAGCCGAGAATGAGCAGTTCTTC
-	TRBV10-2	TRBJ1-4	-	CASRTEGLSEKLFF	TGCGCCAGCAGGACTGAGGGTTTGAGTGAAAAACTGTTTTTT
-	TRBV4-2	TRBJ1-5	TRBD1	CASSQVQGVDQPQHF	TGTGCCAGCAGCCAAGTACAGGGGGTTGATCAGCCCCAGCATTTT
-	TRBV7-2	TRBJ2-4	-	CASSLVSSGIAKNIQYF	TGTGCCAGCAGCTTAGTCAGTAGCGGAATAGCCAAAAACATTCAGTACTTC
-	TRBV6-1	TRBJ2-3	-	CASRSYSGASRTQYF	TGTGCCAGCAGATCCTATAGCGGCGCTTCACGTACGCAGTATTTT
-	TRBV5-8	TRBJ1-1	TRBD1	CASSPWGDRGRNTEAFF	TGTGCCAGCAGCCCCTGGGGGGACAGGGGACGGAACACTGAAGCTTTCTTT
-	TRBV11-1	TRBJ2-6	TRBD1	CASSQGGTGANVLTF	TGTGCCAGCAGCCAAGGGGGCACTGGGGCCAACGTCCTGACTTTC
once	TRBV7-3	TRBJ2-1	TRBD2	CASSREVGYNEQFF	TGTGCCAGCTCCCGGGAGGTCGGCTACAATGAGCAGTTCTTC
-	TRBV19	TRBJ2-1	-	CASSRGNYNEQFF	TGTGCCAGTAGTCGAGGGAACTACAATGAGCAGTTCTTC
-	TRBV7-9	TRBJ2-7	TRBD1	CASPSQGAPTYEQYF	TGTGCCAGCCCCTCACAGGGGGCCCCCACTTACGAGCAGTACTTC
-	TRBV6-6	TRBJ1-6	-	CASSPGDSPLHF	TGTGCCAGCAGCCCAGGGGATTCACCCCTCCACTTT
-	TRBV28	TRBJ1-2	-	CATEGGYGYTF	TGTGCCACCGAGGGGGGGTATGGCTACACCTTC
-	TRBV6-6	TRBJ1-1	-	CASSRTNEAFF	TGTGCCAGCAGCCGGACAAATGAAGCTTTCTTT
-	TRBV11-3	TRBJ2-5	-	CASSSDYGETQYF	TGTGCCAGCAGCTCCGACTATGGAGAGACCCAGTACTTC
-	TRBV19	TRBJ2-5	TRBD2	CASNPEGLAGGGETQYF	TGTGCCAGCAACCCCGAGGGACTAGCGGGAGGAGGAGAGACCCAGTACTTC
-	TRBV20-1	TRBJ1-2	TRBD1	CSAGTGRHTF	TGCAGTGCGGGGACAGGGAGACACACCTTC
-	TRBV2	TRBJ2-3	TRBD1	CASRNRGGTDTQYF	TGTGCCAGCAGGAACAGGGGAGGCACAGATACGCAGTATTTT
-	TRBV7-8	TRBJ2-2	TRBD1	CASSQGTGGLYGELFF	TGTGCCAGCAGTCAAGGGACAGGGGGCCTGTACGGGGAGCTGTTTTTT
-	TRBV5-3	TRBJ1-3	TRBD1	CARRSPGQATSGNTIYF	TGTGCCAGAAGATCTCCGGGACAGGCTACCTCTGGAAACACCATATATTTT
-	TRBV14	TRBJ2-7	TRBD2	CASSPLAGSSSYEQYF	TGTGCCAGCAGCCCCCTAGCGGGCTCGAGCTCCTACGAGCAGTACTTC
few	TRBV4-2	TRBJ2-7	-	CASSQVSHEQYF	TGTGCCAGCAGCCAAGTGAGTCACGAGCAGTACTTC
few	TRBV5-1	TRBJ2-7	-	CASSLNARTGTHEQYF	TGCGCCAGCAGCCTAAATGCCCGAACAGGGACCCACGAGCAGTACTTC
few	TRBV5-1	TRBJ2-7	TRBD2	CASSLAGTSDKQYF	TGCGCCAGCAGCTTGGCCGGGACTAGCGACAAGCAGTACTTC
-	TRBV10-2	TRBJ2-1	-	CASSESLGLSSYNEQFF	TGCGCCAGCAGTGAGTCCTTGGGACTTAGCTCCTACAATGAGCAGTTCTTC
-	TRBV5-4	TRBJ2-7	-	CASSLDGGAVEQYF	TGTGCCAGCAGCTTGGATGGAGGGGCGGTCGAGCAGTACTTC
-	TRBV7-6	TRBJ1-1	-	CASSLGGGGNTEAFF	TGTGCCAGCAGCTTAGGCGGGGGCGGGAACACTGAAGCTTTCTTT
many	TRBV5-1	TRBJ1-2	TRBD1	CASTRDRGTYGYTF	TGCGCCAGCACCCGGGACAGGGGGACCTATGGCTACACCTTC
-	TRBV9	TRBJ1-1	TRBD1	CASSVRGTANTEAFF	TGTGCCAGCAGCGTAAGGGGGACAGCGAACACTGAAGCTTTCTTT